The next 32 T cell receptor beta chains were all read from a single sample in a study of blood T cell repertoires in COVID-19. Sequencing used immunoSEQ multiplex PCR; TCRdb keeps in-frame clones, though not all of them. The table shows approximately 250,000 clones, with around nine tenths occurring only once. The sample consisted of peripheral blood. These receptors were obtained from a man in his forties with active or convalescent COVID-19.

The chain uses TRBV19 and TRBJ2-1; D might be TRBD1 (5 bases). Trimming took 3 bases from V and 7 from J, leaving 10 bases between them. CDR1 and CDR2 from the germline V gene are LNHDA and SQIVND (reference sequence). The CDR3 covers 13 residues. The CDR3 spells CASSIAGWNEQFF. CDR3 sequence (DNA): TGTGCCAGTAGTATTGCAGGGTGGAATGAGCAGTTCTTC. The variable domain in full, with the rest retrieved from reference TRBV19 and TRBJ2-1, is DGGITQSPKYLFRKEGQNVTLSCEQNLNHDAMYWYRQDPGQGLRLIYYSQIVNDFQKGDIAEGYSVSREKKESFPLTVTSAQKNPTAFYLCASSIAGWNEQFFGPGTRLTVL.

The V and J genes are TRBV30 and TRBJ1-1, with 11 bases lining up with TRBD1. The J segment lost 5 bases and the V segment lost 4 bases, leaving 3 bases of the junction unmatched. The CDR3 is made up of 13 amino acids. Looked up from germline, CDR1 is GTSNPN and CDR2 is SVGIG (reference sequence). CDR3 coding DNA: TGTGCCTGGACGGACAGGGGGCGGACTGAAGCTTTCTTT. Its protein product is CAWTDRGRTEAFF.

The V call is TRBV21-1, the J call TRBJ1-5. TRBV21-1 is noted as a pseudogene. The CDR3 runs 19 residues. The CDR3 sequence is CASSTRPGLKSYSNQPQHF. DNA of the CDR3: TGTGCCAGCAGCACCCGGCCGGGACTCAAGTCCTATAGCAATCAGCCCCAGCATTTT.

This clone has just one count. The chain recombines TRBV2 with TRBJ2-5; TRBD2 aligns across 11 bases. CDR3 length: 14 residues. Germline loops: CDR1 SNHLY, CDR2 FYNNEI. V lost 9 bases and J lost 1; bases outside the gene matches: 4. The CDR3 protein is CASGGLAAQETQYF. In DNA, the CDR3 is TGTGCCAGTGGGGGACTAGCGGCCCAAGAGACCCAGTACTTC. Together with reference TRBV2 and TRBJ2-5, the CDR3 gives the full variable domain: EPEVTQTPSHQVTQMGQEVILRCVPISNHLYFYWYRQILGQKVEFLVSFYNNEISEKSEIFDDQFSVERPDGSNFTLKIRSTKLEDSAMYFCASGGLAAQETQYFGPGTRLLVL.

J is TRBJ1-2 and V is TRBV5-6; 8 bases map to TRBD1. The trim removed 4 bases at V and 5 bases at J, leaving 13 bases unmatched. The CDR3 runs to 16 residues. From germline, CDR1 is SGHDT and CDR2 YYEEEE. The CDR3 here is CASSPPGTTGVYGYTF. The CDR3 DNA reads TGTGCCAGCAGCCCGCCCGGGACGACAGGGGTTTATGGCTACACCTTC.

The sample holds one count of this clone. This sequence joins TRBV30 and TRBJ2-7; TRBD2 matches 7 bases. The germline V gene has CDR1 GTSNPN and CDR2 SVGIG (reference sequence). The CDR3 consists of 15 residues. Trimming cost V 2 bases and J 5 bases; bases outside gene matches: 12. The CDR3 nucleotides are TGTGCCTGGAGTCCTCCCTTGCTAGCGGATCACGAGCAGTACTTC. Residues: CAWSPPLLADHEQYF. Based on the CDR3 plus reference TRBV30 and TRBJ2-7, the full variable domain is SQTIHQWPATLVQPVGSPLSLECTVEGTSNPNLYWYRQAAGRGLQLLFYSVGIGQISSEVPQNLSASRPQDRQFILSSKKLLLSDSGFYLCAWSPPLLADHEQYFGPGTRLTVT.

The chain combines TRBV9 with TRBJ1-2; maybe TRBD1 (5 bases). Germline V gene lookup returns CDR1 SGDLS and CDR2 YYNGEE. The CDR3 totals 14 residues. Trimming pared 0 bases from V and 4 bases from J, leaving 10 bases between. The CDR3 sequence: CASSVGQGSYGYTF. In DNA form, the CDR3 reads TGTGCCAGCAGCGTAGGCCAGGGCAGCTATGGCTACACCTTC. Combining the CDR3 with reference TRBV9 and TRBJ1-2 gives the whole variable domain DSGVTQTPKHLITATGQRVTLRCSPRSGDLSVYWYQQSLDQGLQFLIQYYNGEERAKGNILERFSAQQFPDLHSELNLSSLELGDSALYFCASSVGQGSYGYTFGSGTRLTVV.

The V gene is TRBV30, the J gene TRBJ1-5; D is possibly TRBD1 (5 bases). CDR1 and CDR2 (germline): GTSNPN, SVGIG (reference sequence). Trimming took 1 base from V and 5 from J, leaving 12 bases between them. This CDR3 has 14 residues. DNA for the CDR3: TGTGCCTGGAGTGCACTCGGGGGAGATCAGCCCCAGCATTTT. Translation: CAWSALGGDQPQHF.

The chain joins TRBV2 to TRBJ1-5, with a weak D call TRBD1 (5 bases). CDR1 SNHLY and CDR2 FYNNEI come from the germline V gene. The CDR3 has 14 amino acids. The germline V and J ends were trimmed by 3 bases and 2 bases, with 8 bases remaining between them. The chain's CDR3 is CASSDRGRNQPQHF. CDR3 DNA sequence: TGTGCCAGCAGTGATAGGGGCCGCAATCAGCCCCAGCATTTT.

This clone was detected only once. This chain links TRBV5-1 with TRBJ2-1; tentatively, D is TRBD2 (7 bases). V gave up 4 bases and J gave up 10 bases, with 18 bases separating them. CDR3 length: 14 amino acids. CDR1 is SGHRS, CDR2 YFSETQ, per germline. In DNA form, the CDR3 reads TGCGCCAGCAGCGGGGGGGCCGGTTTGGGAGAGCAGTTCTTC. Its protein product is CASSGGAGLGEQFF.

In nucleotides, the CDR3 is TGTGCCAGCAGTTTAGCTCGGACTAGTGGGAACACCGGGGAGCTGTTTTTT. It yields the protein CASSLARTSGNTGELFF. V and J are TRBV27 and TRBJ2-2; 7 bases are a match to TRBD2. Germline CDR1 is MNHEY and CDR2 is SMNVEV (reference sequence). V lost 2 bases to trimming and J lost 1 base; unmatched junction nucleotides: 7. This CDR3 has 17 amino acids.

This chain joins TRBV6-6 and TRBJ2-3; TRBD2 matches at 13 bases. Trimming removed 5 bases from V and 2 bases from J; junction bases left unmatched: 7. Looked up from germline, CDR1 is MNHNY and CDR2 is SVGAGI (reference sequence). The CDR3 spans 17 residues. The CDR3 loop is CASSLTSGRFVTDTQYF. Here the CDR3 DNA reads TGTGCCAGCAGTCTGACTAGCGGGAGGTTTGTCACAGATACGCAGTATTTT.

V gene TRBV5-4 combines with J gene TRBJ1-2, with a weak D call TRBD1 (5 bases). Germline V gene lookup returns CDR1 SGHNT and CDR2 YYREEE (reference sequence). Between the trimmed V and J ends, which lost 4 bases and 0 bases, there was a span of 16 bases. CDR3 length: 16 amino acids. CDR3 sequence reads: CASSPQDSLANYGYTF. DNA of the CDR3: TGTGCCAGCAGCCCTCAAGACAGTCTTGCTAACTATGGCTACACCTTC.

As regards this clone: Within the sample, other DNA sequences also encode this same CDR3. The chain combines TRBV6-5 with TRBJ1-2; 7 bases map to TRBD1. The CDR3 is 13 amino acids. The junction had 4 bases not matched to a gene; V was cut back by 2 bases and J by 7 bases. Germline V gene sequence: CDR1 MNHEY, CDR2 SVGAGI. CDR3 in amino acids: CASSYDRVGGYTF. CDR3 sequence (DNA): TGTGCCAGCAGTTACGACAGGGTTGGTGGCTACACCTTC.

The CDR3 region has the DNA TGCGCCAGCAGCTCCTCACAGGGTGGCTATGGCTACACCTTC. Protein product: CASSSSQGGYGYTF. The chain links TRBV5-1 to TRBJ1-2; a weak D match, TRBD1 (6 bases). The CDR3 contains 14 residues. The V end was cut by 3 bases, the J end by 4 bases, with 13 bases between. Germline V gene lookup returns CDR1 SGHRS and CDR2 YFSETQ.

The CDR3 region is CATSDSGLAGGEQFF. The CDR3 DNA follows: TGTGCCACCAGTGATTCGGGACTAGCGGGGGGAGAGCAGTTCTTC. V gene TRBV24-1 combines with J gene TRBJ2-1; TRBD2 agrees at 15 bases. CDR1 and CDR2 (germline): KGHDR, SFDVKD. CDR3 length: 15 residues. The V gene end was trimmed by 2 bases and the J gene end by 10 bases; junction bases not matched to a gene: 2.

This clone was counted once. The chain has TRBV6-2 or TRBV6-3 and TRBJ2-7; D might be TRBD2 (6 bases). The CDR3 is 14 amino acids. Trimming removed 2 bases from V and 3 bases from J, with 11 bases in between. Germline V lookup: CDR1 MNHEY, CDR2 SVGEGT. This CDR3 is CASSYVPGVYEQYF. In DNA form, the CDR3 reads TGTGCCAGCAGTTACGTTCCGGGAGTCTACGAGCAGTACTTC.

This sequence joins TRBV12-3 or TRBV12-4 and TRBJ2-3; D is perhaps TRBD1 (6 bases). The CDR3 spans 13 residues. V shed 5 bases and J shed 6 bases, with 12 bases lying between them. The chain's CDR3 is CASSLGQHDTQYF. The CDR3 DNA follows: TGTGCCAGCAGTCTAGGACAGCACGATACGCAGTATTTT.

This chain connects TRBV7-6 to TRBJ1-4; D ambiguous. The CDR3 length is 14 residues. The germline gives CDR1 SGHVS, CDR2 FNYEAQ. V lost 5 bases, J lost 5 bases, and 12 bases lay in between. The CDR3 here is CASSPRELNEKLFF. The CDR3 DNA reads TGTGCCAGCAGCCCCCGAGAGCTAAATGAAAAACTGTTTTTT.

The chain has TRBV28 and TRBJ1-2, with D possibly TRBD1 on 5 matching bases. The germline gives CDR1 MDHEN, CDR2 SYDVKM. Trimming stripped 4 bases from V and 0 bases from J, with 12 bases between. The CDR3 runs to 15 residues. The CDR3 DNA follows: TGTGCCAGCAGTTCAGGGCTAGTTTCTAACTATGGCTACACCTTC. It encodes CASSSGLVSNYGYTF.

V usage is TRBV7-8 and J usage is TRBJ2-3, with D unresolved. CDR1 and CDR2 (germline): SGHVS, FQNEAQ. V lost 4 bases and J 4 bases, leaving 9 bases between the germline ends. CDR3 length equals 13 residues. The CDR3: CASSYTAADTQYF. DNA for the CDR3: TGTGCCAGCAGCTATACCGCGGCAGATACGCAGTATTTT.

V gene TRBV3-1 (or the pseudogene TRBV3-2) combines with J gene TRBJ2-5, with D possibly matching TRBD2 (5 bases). This CDR3 spans 14 amino acids. In germline, CDR1 is LGHDT, CDR2 YNNKEL (reference sequence). Trimming left V 5 bases short and J 2 bases short, with 12 bases between. DNA for the CDR3: TGTGCCAGCAGCGATCGACTACGGCAAGAGACCCAGTACTTC. Protein: CASSDRLRQETQYF.

The chain uses TRBV19 and TRBJ1-1, with TRBD1 identical over 7 bases. The CDR3 runs 14 residues. From germline, CDR1 is LNHDA and CDR2 SQIVND (reference sequence). With 4 bases clipped from V and 10 bases from J, the junction kept 12 bases outside the gene matches. The CDR3 nucleotides read TGTGCCAGTAGTACTCAAGGGGGCTCCCCGGCAGCTTTCTTT. It translates to CASSTQGGSPAAFF.

This chain joins TRBV27 and TRBJ2-3; 9 bases agree with TRBD1. CDR1 is MNHEY, CDR2 SMNVEV, per germline (reference sequence). This CDR3 is built from 16 residues. J gave up 4 bases and V 6 bases, and 11 bases lay outside the gene matches. The CDR3 DNA reads as TGTGCCAGCAGCCCCCTGGGACAGGGAAGGTCAGATACGCAGTATTTT. It codes for CASSPLGQGRSDTQYF.

V and J are TRBV21-1 and TRBJ1-1; TRBD1 reflects the table's D call only, with no check against the DNA. TRBV21-1 is an annotated pseudogene. The CDR3 spans 14 residues. The CDR3 DNA follows: TGTGCCAGCAGCAAAATCCCAGGGCCCATTGAAGCTTTCTTT. This gives the protein CASSKIPGPIEAFF.

V is TRBV7-2 and J is TRBJ1-1, with D uncertain. The CDR3 is 13 amino acids. The V and J ends lost 6 bases and 7 bases respectively, with 15 bases between them. Germline V lookup: CDR1 SGHTA, CDR2 FQGNSA. Here the CDR3 reads CASSHGRANEAFF. CDR3 DNA: TGTGCCAGCAGTCACGGGAGGGCGAATGAAGCTTTCTTT.

This chain uses TRBV4-2 with TRBJ2-2; 11 positions match TRBD2. Losses at the gene ends were 2 bases for V and 7 bases for J; bases not matched to a gene: 6. The CDR3 sequence is 16 residues long. Germline CDR1 LGHNA, CDR2 YNFKEQ. CDR3 protein: CASSQPLAGEVGELFF. Written as DNA, the CDR3 is TGTGCCAGCAGCCAACCACTAGCGGGGGAGGTCGGGGAGCTGTTTTTT.

The V gene is TRBV7-3, the J gene TRBJ2-1, with 7 bases aligning to TRBD2. This CDR3 region has 14 residues. V gave up 5 bases and J gave up 6 bases; unmatched junction bases: 7. Germline CDR1 SGHTA, CDR2 FQGTGA. CDR3 protein: CASSATRLANEQFF. The CDR3 nucleotides are TGTGCCAGCAGCGCTACCCGACTAGCCAATGAGCAGTTCTTC.

This sequence joins TRBV30 and TRBJ1-2; 7 bases align to TRBD1. CDR1 and CDR2 (germline): GTSNPN, SVGIG (reference sequence). The CDR3 loop spans 12 amino acids. Trimming at V came to 1 base and at J to 8 bases, leaving 4 bases not matched to a gene. The CDR3 DNA reads as TGTGCCTGGAGTGACTACAGGGGCGGCTACACCTTC. Amino acid sequence: CAWSDYRGGYTF.

This clone was observed a handful of times. V and J are TRBV24-1 and TRBJ2-7; TRBD2 might be the D (6 bases). V dropped 3 bases and J dropped 5 bases, with 10 bases sitting between them. Germline CDR1 and CDR2: KGHDR and SFDVKD. The CDR3 has 13 amino acids. In DNA form, the CDR3 reads TGTGCCACCAGTGATCGGGGACTGGACGAGCAGTACTTC. This codes for CATSDRGLDEQYF.

This rearrangement joins TRBV29-1 to TRBJ2-1; TRBD1 agrees at 9 bases. Trimming cost V 6 bases and J 5 bases; bases outside gene matches: 8. Germline V gene sequence: CDR1 SQVTM, CDR2 ANQGSEA. The length of the CDR3 is 14 residues. The CDR3 sequence: CSVAGTGSNNEQFF. CDR3 DNA: TGCAGCGTGGCCGGGACAGGGAGCAACAATGAGCAGTTCTTC.

This chain joins TRBV29-1 and TRBJ2-2; 7 positions agree with TRBD1. V lost 3 bases and J lost 1; bases outside the gene matches: 5. The V gene's germline CDR1 is SQVTM and CDR2 ANQGSEA. The CDR3 sequence is 15 residues long. In DNA form, the CDR3 reads TGCAGCGTTGATGACCGGACAGGGAACACCGGGGAGCTGTTTTTT. As protein: CSVDDRTGNTGELFF.